These T cell receptor beta chains were read from a single sample in a study of blood T cell repertoires in COVID-19. TCRdb keeps only in-frame clones here, not all; method: immunoSEQ multiplex PCR. The sample lists some 160,000 clones, around three quarters occurring once. Sequencing was carried out using peripheral blood. All receptors come from a man aged 65 to 85 with active or convalescent COVID-19. Each CDR3 is given with its conserved first and last residue. The D gene is left open where the match is weak. Expanded clones are given a class, and other clones once, few, many or no size at all.

CDR3 length | V gene | clone size | D gene | CDR3 protein
13 | TRBV9 | - | TRBD1 | CASSKGQGYEQYF
15 | TRBV7-6 | few | TRBD1 | CASSVGTGTRYEQYF
13 | TRBV12-5 | - | - | CASGFQGSTEAFF
12 | TRBV30 | - | - | CAWSHSYEGYTF
15 | TRBV5-6 | - | TRBD2 | CASSLRGGAGDTQYF
15 | TRBV30 | - | TRBD2 | CAWSQLAGGSETQYF
14 | TRBV5-1 | - | TRBD1 | CASSSDRGGYEQYF
13 | TRBV7-9 | - | - | CASSIQEATEAFF
17 | TRBV27 | - | - | CASSLSPRGGSHSPLHF
16 | TRBV4-1 | many | TRBD1 | CASSLIGQVDYNEQFF
18 | TRBV21-1 | - | - | CASSRPSGRPSDTDTQYF
15 | TRBV28 | once | TRBD1 | CASSRDRGASTEAFF
19 | TRBV19 | - | TRBD1 | CASSALGQAQSSGANVLTF
15 | TRBV4-1 | - | - | CASSQDGTSNNEQFF
13 | TRBV5-1 | - | - | CASSLGYGGLQYF
14 | TRBV10-2 | - | TRBD2 | CASLAGGIYNEQFF
13 | TRBV5-4 | - | - | CASSPKGQLGYTF
13 | TRBV9 | few | - | CASSVGVAGGYTF
15 | TRBV23-1 | - | TRBD2 | CASRRLAELTDTQYF
16 | TRBV29-1 | - | - | CSVVRGGNRGTDTQYF
17 | TRBV19 | - | - | CASSIDFPGISGETQYF
15 | TRBV18 | - | - | CASSPPAGAAYEQYF
18 | TRBV4-2 | - | - | CASSPTQTRDGRLEKLFF
17 | TRBV15 | - | TRBD2 | CATSKPSGGVGTGELFF
16 | TRBV5-4 | - | TRBD2 | CASSLGASGLYNEQFF
13 | TRBV9 | - | - | CASSESYTDTQYF
15 | TRBV6-5 | - | - | CASSRTDGPAGGYTF
12 | TRBV6-1 | - | - | CASSDRVGGYTF
13 | TRBV24-1 | - | - | CATRETGQETQYF
13 | TRBV6-2/TRBV6-3 | - | - | CASTPGAVYGYTF
14 | TRBV5-4 | - | - | CASSPEGWRTEAFF
17 | TRBV6-2/TRBV6-3 | - | - | CASSPQLAGSRTGELFF
15 | TRBV5-1 | many | - | CASSYPREGGNTIYF
14 | TRBV7-9 | few | - | CASSSILAGNEQFF
13 | TRBV25-1 | - | - | CATQGVGNQPQHF
15 | TRBV5-6 | - | TRBD1 | CASSPGQGKNTEAFF
13 | TRBV6-5 | few | - | CASSPDRNQPQHF
15 | TRBV11-2 | - | TRBD2 | CASSFPSGSAGELFF
16 | TRBV19 | - | TRBD1 | CASSFPTGGAVNEQFF
13 | TRBV12-3/TRBV12-4 | - | - | CASSLQGWETQYF
14 | TRBV5-1 | - | - | CASSQQGIYNEQFF
13 | TRBV21-1 | - | - | CASSSDWQETQYF
14 | TRBV6-1 | - | - | CASSEGRGFYEAFF